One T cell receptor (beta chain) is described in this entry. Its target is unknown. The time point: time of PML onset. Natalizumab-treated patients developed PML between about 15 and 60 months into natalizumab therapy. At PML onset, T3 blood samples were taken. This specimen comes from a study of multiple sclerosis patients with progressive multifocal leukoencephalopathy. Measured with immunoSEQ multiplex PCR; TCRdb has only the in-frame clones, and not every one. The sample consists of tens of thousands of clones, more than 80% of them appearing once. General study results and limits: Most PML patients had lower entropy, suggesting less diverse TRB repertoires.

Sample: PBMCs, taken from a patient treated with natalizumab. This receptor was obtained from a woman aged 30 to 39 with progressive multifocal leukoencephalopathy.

CDR3 DNA sequence: TGTGCCAGTAGTAACGGGAACTACAATGAGCAGTTCTTC. Encoded protein: CASSNGNYNEQFF. The chain has TRBV19 and TRBJ2-1; a weak D match, TRBD2 (5 bases). The ends were cut back, 4 bases at V and 3 bases at J, with 7 bases in the middle. The CDR3 runs to 13 residues. Germline loops: CDR1 LNHDA, CDR2 SQIVND (reference sequence). Combining the CDR3 with reference TRBV19 and TRBJ2-1 gives the whole variable domain DGGITQSPKYLFRKEGQNVTLSCEQNLNHDAMYWYRQDPGQGLRLIYYSQIVNDFQKGDIAEGYSVSREKKESFPLTVTSAQKNPTAFYLCASSNGNYNEQFFGPGTRLTVL.